The T cell receptor beta chain described here comes from a study of blood T cell repertoires in COVID-19. As for the study in general: PBMCs, B-cell-depleted T cells, or T cells provided the cDNA or gDNA that made up the material.

CDR1 MNHEY and CDR2 SMNVEV come from the germline V gene (reference sequence). CDR3 size: 15 residues. V lost 2 bases, J lost 2 bases, and 13 bases lay in between. Assay used: immunoSEQ multiplex PCR; TCRdb lists only in-frame clones, some missing. The sample includes about 150,000 clones, around three quarters of them seen just once. The study recruited people aged roughly 18 to 95 years across roughly 23 US areas. Grouping used clinical history reported by participants in a survey and questionnaire. This TCR came from a woman aged 70-85 years in a cohort exposed to, infected with or recovered from COVID-19 (not recorded which). The sample taken for sequencing was PBMCs or T cells enriched from blood (not recorded which). This rearrangement joins TRBV27 to TRBJ2-7, with D possibly TRBD2 on 6 matching bases. In nucleotides, the CDR3 is TGTGCCAGCAGTTTAAGAGGGACGGGGGCCTACGAGCAGTACTTC. As protein: CASSLRGTGAYEQYF.